This note documents a single TCR beta chain sequence. Here immunoSEQ multiplex PCR was the method, and the copy in TCRdb shows in-frame clones only, minus some. This sample has about 100,000 clones, with 70% to 90% found just once. The CDR3 is 15 amino acids. V was shortened by 1 base and J by 2 bases, with 11 bases between the two germline ends. The germline CDR1 and CDR2 sequences are SGHAT and FQNNGV. This sample is part of a study of T cell responses to AZD1222 COVID-19 vaccine. The rearrangement links TRBV11-2 to TRBJ1-2, with TRBD1 as a possible D gene (6 bases). The sample in question was peripheral blood, obtained 28 days after the second AZD1222 dose. This clonotype was sampled from an adult who received the AZD1222 COVID-19 vaccine. CDR3 loop: CASSLGQATNYGYTF. The CDR3 region has the DNA TGTGCCAGCAGCTTAGGACAGGCCACAAACTATGGCTACACCTTC.